This is a list of T cell receptor beta chains from one sample in a study of T-cell reconstitution after alpha-beta-depleted transplantation in children. TCRdb used MiXCR to reprocess the PCR reads, holding one entry per CDR3 protein. This table has 450,000 to 600,000 distinct CDR3 sequences, 18% appearing once. The starting material was PBMCs from the stem cell graft donor, obtained from the stem cell graft. The receptors stem from a human donor who donated a stem cell graft to a child with acute lymphoblastic leukemia. Both conserved end residues are part of each CDR3. The D gene is left open where the match is weak.

J: TRBJ2-1
D: TRBD2
V: TRBV20-1
CDR3: CSALPYSSGVTNEQFF

J: TRBJ1-1
D: TRBD1
V: TRBV7-9
CDR3: CASSGQGAFF

J: TRBJ2-5
D: TRBD1
V: TRBV3-1
CDR3: CASSQTGGRGQETQYF

J: TRBJ1-6
D: NA
V: TRBV3-1
CDR3: CASSQVKGSSYNSPLHF

J: TRBJ2-1
D: TRBD2
V: TRBV20-1
CDR3: CSARGGLAILNEQFF

J: TRBJ1-1
D: NA
V: TRBV4-1
CDR3: CASSQPLKVGRRNTEAFF

J: TRBJ2-5
D: NA
V: TRBV12-5
CDR3: CASGLDREGETQYF

J: TRBJ2-3
D: TRBD2
V: TRBV14
CDR3: CASSLRLAANTDTQYF

J: TRBJ2-1
D: TRBD2
V: TRBV12-3/TRBV12-4
CDR3: CASSSPRAGGYNEQFF

J: TRBJ1-1
D: NA
V: TRBV7-9
CDR3: CASSLMLNTEAFF

J: TRBJ1-1
D: NA
V: TRBV2
CDR3: CASGGPSGQSDKTRNTEAFF

J: TRBJ1-5
D: NA
V: TRBV5-1
CDR3: CASSFDGNQPQHF

J: TRBJ2-7
D: NA
V: TRBV7-9
CDR3: CASSLKGPGGAYEQYF

J: TRBJ2-3
D: NA
V: TRBV7-2
CDR3: CASSLLSADTQYF

J: TRBJ2-7
D: TRBD2
V: TRBV27
CDR3: CASLTSASSYEQYF